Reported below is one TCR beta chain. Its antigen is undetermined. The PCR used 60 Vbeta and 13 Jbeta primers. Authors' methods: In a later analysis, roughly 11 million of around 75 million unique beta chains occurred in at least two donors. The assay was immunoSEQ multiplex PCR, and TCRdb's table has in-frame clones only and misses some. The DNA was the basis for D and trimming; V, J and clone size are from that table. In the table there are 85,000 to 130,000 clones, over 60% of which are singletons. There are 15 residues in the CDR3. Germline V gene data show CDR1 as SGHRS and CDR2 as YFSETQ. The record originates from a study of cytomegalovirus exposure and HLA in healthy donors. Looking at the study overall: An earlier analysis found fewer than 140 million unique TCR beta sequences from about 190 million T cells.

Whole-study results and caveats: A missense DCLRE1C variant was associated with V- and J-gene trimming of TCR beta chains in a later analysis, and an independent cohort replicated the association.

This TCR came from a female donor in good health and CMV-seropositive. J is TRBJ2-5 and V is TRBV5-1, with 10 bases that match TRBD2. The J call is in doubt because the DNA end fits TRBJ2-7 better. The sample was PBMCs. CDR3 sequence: CASARLAGQTYEQYF. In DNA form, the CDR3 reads TGCGCCAGCGCCCGACTAGCGGGTCAGACCTACGAGCAGTACTTC.